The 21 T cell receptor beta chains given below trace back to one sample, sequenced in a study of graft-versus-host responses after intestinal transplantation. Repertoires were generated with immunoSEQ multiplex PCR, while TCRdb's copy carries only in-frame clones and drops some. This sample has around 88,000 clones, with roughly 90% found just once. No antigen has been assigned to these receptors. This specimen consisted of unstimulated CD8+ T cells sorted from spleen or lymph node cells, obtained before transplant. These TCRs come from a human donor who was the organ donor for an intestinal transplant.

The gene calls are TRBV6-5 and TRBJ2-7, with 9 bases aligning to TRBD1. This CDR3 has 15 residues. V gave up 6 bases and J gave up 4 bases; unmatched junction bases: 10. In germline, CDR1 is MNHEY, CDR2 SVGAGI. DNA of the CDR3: TGTGCCAGCAGCTTCGACACAGGGGGCGGGTACGAGCAGTACTTC. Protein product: CASSFDTGGGYEQYF.

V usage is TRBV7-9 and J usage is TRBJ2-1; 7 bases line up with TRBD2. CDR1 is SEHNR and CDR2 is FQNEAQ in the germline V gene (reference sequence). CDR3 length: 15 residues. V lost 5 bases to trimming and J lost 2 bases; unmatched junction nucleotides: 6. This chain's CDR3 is CASSPTAGPYNEQFF. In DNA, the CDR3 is TGTGCCAGCAGCCCTACAGCGGGGCCCTACAATGAGCAGTTCTTC.

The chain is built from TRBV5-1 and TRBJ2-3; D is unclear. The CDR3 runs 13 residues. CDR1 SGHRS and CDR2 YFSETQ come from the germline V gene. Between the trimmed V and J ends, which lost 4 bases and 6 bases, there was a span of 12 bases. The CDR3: CASSPLYWDTQYF. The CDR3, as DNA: TGCGCCAGCAGCCCCCTCTATTGGGATACGCAGTATTTT.

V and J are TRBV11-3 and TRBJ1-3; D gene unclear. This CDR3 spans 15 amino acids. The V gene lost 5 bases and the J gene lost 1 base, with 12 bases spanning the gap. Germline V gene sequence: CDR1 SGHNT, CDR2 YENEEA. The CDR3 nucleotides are TGTGCCAGCAGCCTAAGCTCGTTATCTGGAAACACCATATATTTT. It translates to CASSLSSLSGNTIYF.

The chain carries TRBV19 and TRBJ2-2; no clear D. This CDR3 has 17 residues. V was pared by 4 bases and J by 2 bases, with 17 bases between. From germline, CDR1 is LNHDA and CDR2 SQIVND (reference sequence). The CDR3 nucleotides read TGTGCCAGTAGTAGCCCACTAATGACTGACAACACCGGGGAGCTGTTTTTT. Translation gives CASSSPLMTDNTGELFF.

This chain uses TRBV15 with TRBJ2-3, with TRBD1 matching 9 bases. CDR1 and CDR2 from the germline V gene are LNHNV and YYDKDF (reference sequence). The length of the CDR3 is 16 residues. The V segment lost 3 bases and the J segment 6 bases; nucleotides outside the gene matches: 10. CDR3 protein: CATSSEPGQGVDTQYF. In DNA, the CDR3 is TGTGCCACCAGCAGCGAACCGGGACAGGGTGTGGATACGCAGTATTTT. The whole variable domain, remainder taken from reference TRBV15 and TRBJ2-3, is DAMVIQNPRYQVTQFGKPVTLSCSQTLNHNVMYWYQQKSSQAPKLLFHYYDKDFNNEADTPDNFQSRRPNTSFCFLDIRSPGLGDTAMYLCATSSEPGQGVDTQYFGPGTRLTVL.

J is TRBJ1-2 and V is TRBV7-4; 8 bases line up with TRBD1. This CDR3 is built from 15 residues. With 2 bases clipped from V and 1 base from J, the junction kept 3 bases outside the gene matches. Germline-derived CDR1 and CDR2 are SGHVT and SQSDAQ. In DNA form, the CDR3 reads TGTGCCAGCAGCTTATTGACAGGGGTTAACTATGGCTACACCTTC. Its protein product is CASSLLTGVNYGYTF. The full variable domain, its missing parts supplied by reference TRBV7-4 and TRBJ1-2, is GAGVSQSPRYKVAKRGRDVALRCDSISGHVTLYWYRQTLGQGSEVLTYSQSDAQRDKSGRPSGRFSAERPERSVSTLKIQRTEQGDSAVYLCASSLLTGVNYGYTFGSGTRLTVV.

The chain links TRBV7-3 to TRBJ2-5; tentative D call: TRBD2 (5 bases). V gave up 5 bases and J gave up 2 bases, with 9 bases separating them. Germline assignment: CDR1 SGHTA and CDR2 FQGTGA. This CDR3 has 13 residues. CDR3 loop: CASSHGLQETQYF. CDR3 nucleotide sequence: TGTGCCAGCAGCCACGGACTGCAAGAGACCCAGTACTTC.

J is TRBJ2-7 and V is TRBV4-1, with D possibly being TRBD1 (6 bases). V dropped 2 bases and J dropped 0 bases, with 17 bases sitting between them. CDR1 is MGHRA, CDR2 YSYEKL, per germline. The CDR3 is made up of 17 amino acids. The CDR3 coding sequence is TGCGCCAGCAGCCAACCATCAGGGGCGGGTAGCTCCTACGAGCAGTACTTC. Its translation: CASSQPSGAGSSYEQYF.

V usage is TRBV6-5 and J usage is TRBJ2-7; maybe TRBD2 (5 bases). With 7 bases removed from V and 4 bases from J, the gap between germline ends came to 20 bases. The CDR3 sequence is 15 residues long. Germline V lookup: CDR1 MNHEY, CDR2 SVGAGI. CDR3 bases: TGTGCCAGCAACCTATCCGGGCCTCGGGGTTACGAGCAGTACTTC. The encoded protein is CASNLSGPRGYEQYF.

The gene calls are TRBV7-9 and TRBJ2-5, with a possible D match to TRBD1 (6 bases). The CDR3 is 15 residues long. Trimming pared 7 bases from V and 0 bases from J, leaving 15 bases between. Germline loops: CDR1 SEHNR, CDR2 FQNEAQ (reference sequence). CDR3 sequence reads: CASTVTGTNQETQYF. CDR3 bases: TGTGCCAGCACCGTTACCGGGACAAACCAAGAGACCCAGTACTTC.

The CDR3 coding sequence is TGTGCCAGCTCACGAGGACAGCAGAGGGGCTACACCTTC. Encoded protein: CASSRGQQRGYTF. The chain combines TRBV18 with TRBJ1-2, with D tentatively TRBD1 (6 bases). CDR3 size: 13 residues. Germline values: CDR1 KGHSH, CDR2 LQKENI. With 4 bases removed from V and 8 bases from J, the gap between germline ends came to 14 bases.

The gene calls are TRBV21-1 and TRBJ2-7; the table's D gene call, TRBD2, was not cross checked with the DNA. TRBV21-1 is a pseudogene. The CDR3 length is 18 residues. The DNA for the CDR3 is TGTGCCAGCAGCAATTGGCTAGCGGCAACCCCCGAGTACTACGAGCAGTACTTC. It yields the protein CASSNWLAATPEYYEQYF.

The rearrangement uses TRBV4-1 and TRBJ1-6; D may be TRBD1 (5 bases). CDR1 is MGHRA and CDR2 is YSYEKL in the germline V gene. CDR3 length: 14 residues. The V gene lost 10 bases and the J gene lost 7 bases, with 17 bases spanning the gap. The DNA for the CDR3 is TGCGCCACGGGGAGGGGCTTACTCAATTCACCCCTCCACTTT. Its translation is CATGRGLLNSPLHF.

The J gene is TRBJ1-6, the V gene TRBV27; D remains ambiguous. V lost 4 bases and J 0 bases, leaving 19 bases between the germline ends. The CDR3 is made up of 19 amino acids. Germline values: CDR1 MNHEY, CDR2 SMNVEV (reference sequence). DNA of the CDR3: TGTGCCAGCAGTTGGAAACTTCTAGCCCCTAGCTCCTATAATTCACCCCTCCACTTT. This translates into CASSWKLLAPSSYNSPLHF.

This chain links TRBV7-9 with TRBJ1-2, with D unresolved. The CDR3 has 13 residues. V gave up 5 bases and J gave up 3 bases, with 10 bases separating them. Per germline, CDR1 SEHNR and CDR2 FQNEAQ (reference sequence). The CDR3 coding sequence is TGTGCCAGCAGCCGGAGTGTTTACTATGGCTACACCTTC. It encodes CASSRSVYYGYTF.

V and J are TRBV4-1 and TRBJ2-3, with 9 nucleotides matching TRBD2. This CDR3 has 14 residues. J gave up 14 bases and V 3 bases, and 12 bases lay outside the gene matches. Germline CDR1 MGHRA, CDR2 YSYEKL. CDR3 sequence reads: CASSQVAGAPLWYF. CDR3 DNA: TGCGCCAGCAGCCAGGTAGCGGGGGCCCCTCTGTGGTATTTT.

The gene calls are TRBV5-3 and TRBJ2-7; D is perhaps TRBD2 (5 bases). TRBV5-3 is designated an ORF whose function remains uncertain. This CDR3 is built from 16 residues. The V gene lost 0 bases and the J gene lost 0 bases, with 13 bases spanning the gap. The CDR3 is CARSLGSGTYSYEQYF. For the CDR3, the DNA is TGTGCCAGAAGCTTGGGGAGCGGAACGTACTCCTACGAGCAGTACTTC.

The CDR3 is CASSKQEPAYNEQFF. The CDR3 DNA sequence: TGTGCCAGTAGCAAACAGGAACCCGCCTACAATGAGCAGTTCTTC. V gene TRBV19 combines with J gene TRBJ2-1, with D perhaps TRBD1 (5 bases). The germline V gene has CDR1 LNHDA and CDR2 SQIVND (reference sequence). V lost 6 bases and J 2 bases, leaving 14 bases between the germline ends. The CDR3 covers 15 residues.

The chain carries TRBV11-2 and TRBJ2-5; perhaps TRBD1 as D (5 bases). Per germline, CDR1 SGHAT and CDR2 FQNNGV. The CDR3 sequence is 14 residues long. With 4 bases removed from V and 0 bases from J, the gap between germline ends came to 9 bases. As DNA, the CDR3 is TGTGCCAGCAGCTCAGACAGCTACCAAGAGACCCAGTACTTC. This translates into CASSSDSYQETQYF.

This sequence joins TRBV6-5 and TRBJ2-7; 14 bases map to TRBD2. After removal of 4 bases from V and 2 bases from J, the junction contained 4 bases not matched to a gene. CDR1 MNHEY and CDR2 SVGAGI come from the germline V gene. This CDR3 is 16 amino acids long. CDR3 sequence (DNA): TGTGCCAGCAGTTTGGGACTAGCGGGAGCCCCCTACGAGCAGTACTTC. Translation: CASSLGLAGAPYEQYF.